Reported below is one T cell receptor (beta chain). What it binds is not known. TCRdb used MiXCR to reprocess the reads, holding one entry per CDR3 protein. The data show 200,000 or so distinct CDR3 sequences, approximately 20% seen once. Germline V lookup: CDR1 SGHDT, CDR2 YYEEEE. Germline trimming cut 4 bases from V and 9 bases from J; bases unmatched to any gene: 7. This CDR3 has 13 amino acids. The data were obtained in a study of T cell repertoires in cytomegalovirus infection. Overall study results and limits: The ex vivo response was dominated by HLA-C-restricted CMV-specific TCR beta clonotypes.

The chain links TRBV5-6 to TRBJ2-1; 7 nucleotides match TRBD1. Sequencing was performed on PBMCs. The source of this sequence is a human donor in good health (CMV status not recorded). Some clones in this sample may be carry-over from other donors' samples. CDR3: CASSIYQGVEQFF. The CDR3 DNA sequence: TGTGCCAGCAGCATATATCAGGGGGTTGAGCAGTTCTTC.